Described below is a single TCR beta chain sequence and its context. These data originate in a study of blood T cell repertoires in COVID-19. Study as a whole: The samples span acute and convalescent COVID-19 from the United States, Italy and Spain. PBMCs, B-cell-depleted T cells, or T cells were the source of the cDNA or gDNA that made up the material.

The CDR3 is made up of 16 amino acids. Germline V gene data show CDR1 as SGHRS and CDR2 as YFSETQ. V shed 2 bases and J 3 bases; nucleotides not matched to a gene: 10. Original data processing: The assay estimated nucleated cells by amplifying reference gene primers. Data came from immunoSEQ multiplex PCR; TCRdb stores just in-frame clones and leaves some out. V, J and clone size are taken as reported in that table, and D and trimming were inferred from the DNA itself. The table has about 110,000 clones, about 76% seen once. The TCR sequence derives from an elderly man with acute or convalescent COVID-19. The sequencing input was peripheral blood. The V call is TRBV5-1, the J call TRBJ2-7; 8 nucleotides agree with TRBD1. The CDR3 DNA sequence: TGCGCCAGCAGCTTAATCCCCGGGACAGGCGGCTACGAGCAGTACTTC. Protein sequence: CASSLIPGTGGYEQYF. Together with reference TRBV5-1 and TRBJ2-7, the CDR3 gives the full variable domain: KAGVTQTPRYLIKTRGQQVTLSCSPISGHRSVSWYQQTPGQGLQFLFEYFSETQRNKGNFPGRFSGRQFSNSRSEMNVSTLELGDSALYLCASSLIPGTGGYEQYFGPGTRLTVT.